Included here is one TCR beta chain sequence, with context. This CDR3 comprises 17 residues. CDR1 and CDR2 (germline): DFQATT, SNEGSKA (reference sequence). The source of the sample is a study of CXCR3-negative and CXCR3-positive naive CD8 T cells. The TRB libraries of cDNA were built by UMI-labeled 5' RACE. TCRdb reprocessed the 5' RACE reads and stores each CDR3 protein as one record, lacking DNA. The repertoire table contains approximately 6,700 distinct CDR3 sequences. The sequence derives from a human donor in good health. Some clones in this sample may be carry-over from other donors' samples. This chain joins TRBV20-1 and TRBJ2-1; with no DNA, the TCRdb D assignment of TRBD1 cannot be verified. The sample taken for sequencing was naive CXCR3- CD8+ T cells from blood. The subset is: CD45RO-CCR7+CD27+CD95- naive CD8+ T cells lacking CXCR3 (TNR3-). CDR3 amino acids: CSATYGGTPHSYNEQFF.